The clone carrying this TCR beta chain was recorded many times. Its antigen is unidentified. MiXCR, run by TCRdb on the 5' RACE reads, gives a single entry per CDR3 protein. This repertoire shows a few hundred thousand distinct CDR3 sequences, roughly 20% found once; its top ten account for roughly an eighth. These data belong to a study of identical twins. Germline V CDR1 and CDR2: DFQATT, SNEGSKA (reference sequence). V gave up 3 bases and J gave up 8 bases, with 8 bases separating them. The CDR3 is made up of 11 amino acids. Study-wide findings and caveats: Analyses of zero insertions could be partly confounded by invariant MAIT and iNKT cells. Out-of-frame alpha sequences common to twins exhibited a surplus of low generation probability. Monozygotic twins shared more out-of-frame TCR alpha than recombination models predicted. Twins shared beta out-of-frame sequences in excess, but this excess was weaker.

The receptor was isolated from a man aged 45 to 65 in good health. The sample taken for sequencing was naive T cells sorted from blood. The chain couples TRBV20-1 to TRBJ2-1; D unresolved. For the CDR3, the DNA is TGCAGTGCTAGTAACAGCTATGAGCAGTTCTTC. This encodes CSASNSYEQFF.